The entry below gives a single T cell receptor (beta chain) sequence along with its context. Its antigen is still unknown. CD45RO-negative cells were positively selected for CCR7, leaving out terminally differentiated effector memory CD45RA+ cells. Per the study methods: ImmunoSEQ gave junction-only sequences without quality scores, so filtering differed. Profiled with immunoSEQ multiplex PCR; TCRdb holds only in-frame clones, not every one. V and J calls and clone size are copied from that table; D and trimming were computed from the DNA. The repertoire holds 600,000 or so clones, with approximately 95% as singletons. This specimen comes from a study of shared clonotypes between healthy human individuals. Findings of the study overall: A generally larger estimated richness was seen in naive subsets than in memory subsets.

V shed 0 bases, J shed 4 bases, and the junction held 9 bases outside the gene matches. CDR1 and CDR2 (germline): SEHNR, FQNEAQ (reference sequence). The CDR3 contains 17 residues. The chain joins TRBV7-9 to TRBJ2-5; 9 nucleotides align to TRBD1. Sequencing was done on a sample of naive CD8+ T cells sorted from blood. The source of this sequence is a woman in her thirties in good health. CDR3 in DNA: TGTGCCAGCAGCTTAGCGAACACAGGGGGCTTAAGAGAGACCCAGTACTTC. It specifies CASSLANTGGLRETQYF.